This entry describes one TCR beta chain. The data originate from a study of shared clonotypes between healthy human individuals. An approximately 210 ng quantity of DNA, 30,000 to 35,000 T cell genomes, went into the sorted-subset replicate PCRs. Data came from immunoSEQ multiplex PCR; TCRdb stores just in-frame clones and leaves some out. Among hundreds of thousands of clones, roughly 78% were seen once, and the ten largest hold around 2%. The CDR3 is 13 amino acids. Trimming cost V 0 bases and J 5 bases, with 9 bases left between them. From germline, CDR1 is SGHNT and CDR2 YYREEE (reference sequence).

The origin of this receptor is a woman younger than 45 in good health. The rearrangement uses TRBV5-4 and TRBJ2-7; no definite D call. Specimen: memory CD4+ T cells sorted from blood. Subset denoted: CD45RA-negative fraction. CDR3 sequence: CASSLDGLDEQYF. Written as DNA, the CDR3 is TGTGCCAGCAGCTTGGACGGGTTGGACGAGCAGTACTTC.